A selection of T cell receptor beta chains follows, all from one sample in a study of blood T cell repertoires in COVID-19. Only in-frame clones appear in the TCRdb table, and some are missing; sequencing was by immunoSEQ multiplex PCR. The table records 350,000 to 400,000 clones, 90% to 95% of them present only once. Sequenced material: PBMCs or T cells enriched from blood (not recorded which). The receptors derive from a woman in her thirties or forties who had been exposed to COVID-19. The CDR3 runs from the conserved cysteine through the conserved F or W. The order of the fields is V gene, J gene, CDR3 protein.

V: TRBV6-2/TRBV6-3
J: TRBJ1-5
CDR3: CASSTSPGQADSNQPQHF

V: TRBV5-1
J: TRBJ1-5
CDR3: CARLAGGMGQPQHF

V: TRBV19
J: TRBJ2-1
CDR3: CASSIQGAGVYNEQFF

V: TRBV19
J: TRBJ2-5
CDR3: CASSIGAGATQETQYF

V: TRBV15
J: TRBJ1-4
CDR3: CATSDRDREANEKLFF

V: TRBV9
J: TRBJ2-5
CDR3: CASSVGRGLGETQYF

V: TRBV19
J: TRBJ2-7
CDR3: CASSKAKGTAKISSYEQYF

V: TRBV3-1/TRBV3-2
J: TRBJ1-2
CDR3: CASSQRGPLGYTF

V: TRBV5-1
J: TRBJ2-3
CDR3: CASSRADTTDTQYF

V: TRBV24-1
J: TRBJ2-2
CDR3: CATSRTSNTGELFF

V: TRBV5-5
J: TRBJ1-3
CDR3: CASSLAVDSSGNTIYF

V: TRBV7-9
J: TRBJ2-1
CDR3: CASSLGLAGDYNEQFF

V: TRBV18
J: TRBJ2-3
CDR3: CASSPPSTGTDTQYF

V: TRBV19
J: TRBJ1-2
CDR3: CASSMLSGARGYTF

V: TRBV7-2
J: TRBJ2-3
CDR3: CASSPGAWGGTDTQYF

V: TRBV19
J: TRBJ2-3
CDR3: CASSILTDTQYF

V: TRBV7-9
J: TRBJ1-1
CDR3: CASSLGDGYTEAFF

V: TRBV2
J: TRBJ1-1
CDR3: CASSLTGGSEAFF

V: TRBV3-1/TRBV3-2
J: TRBJ1-2
CDR3: CASSQSNYGYTF

V: TRBV13
J: TRBJ1-2
CDR3: CASSLVTGDKGYTF

V: TRBV30
J: TRBJ1-1
CDR3: CAWSVSVNTEAFF

V: TRBV5-5
J: TRBJ2-5
CDR3: CASSLAPSGRGSETQYF

V: TRBV5-6
J: TRBJ2-3
CDR3: CASSLFRTGGDTQYF

V: TRBV6-2/TRBV6-3
J: TRBJ2-7
CDR3: CASSGQGTGEQYF